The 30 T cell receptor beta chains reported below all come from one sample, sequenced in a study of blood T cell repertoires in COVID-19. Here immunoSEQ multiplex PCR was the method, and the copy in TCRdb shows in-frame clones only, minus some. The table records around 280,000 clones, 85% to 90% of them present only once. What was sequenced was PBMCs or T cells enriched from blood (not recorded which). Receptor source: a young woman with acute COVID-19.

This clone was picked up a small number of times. In DNA form, the CDR3 reads TGTGCCAGCAGCTACGGGACAGGCCCTGAAGCTTTCTTT. Translation gives CASSYGTGPEAFF. The rearrangement uses TRBV7-9 and TRBJ1-1; 8 bases are shared with TRBD1. The CDR3 spans 13 residues. Germline V gene sequence: CDR1 SEHNR, CDR2 FQNEAQ (reference sequence). V lost 4 bases, J lost 6 bases, and 4 bases stayed unmatched.

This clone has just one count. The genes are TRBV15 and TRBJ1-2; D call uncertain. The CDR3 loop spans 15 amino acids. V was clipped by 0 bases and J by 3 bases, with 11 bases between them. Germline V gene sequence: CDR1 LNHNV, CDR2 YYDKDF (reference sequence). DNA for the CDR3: TGTGCCACCAGCAGAGAATATGGCACCTACTATGGCTACACCTTC. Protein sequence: CATSREYGTYYGYTF. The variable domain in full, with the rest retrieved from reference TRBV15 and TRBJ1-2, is DAMVIQNPRYQVTQFGKPVTLSCSQTLNHNVMYWYQQKSSQAPKLLFHYYDKDFNNEADTPDNFQSRRPNTSFCFLDIRSPGLGDTAMYLCATSREYGTYYGYTFGSGTRLTVV.

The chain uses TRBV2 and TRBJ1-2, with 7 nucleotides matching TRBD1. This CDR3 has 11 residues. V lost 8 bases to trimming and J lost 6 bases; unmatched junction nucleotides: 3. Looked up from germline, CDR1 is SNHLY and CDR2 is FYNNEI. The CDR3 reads CASGGTDGYTF. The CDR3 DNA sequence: TGTGCCAGCGGCGGGACAGATGGCTACACCTTC.

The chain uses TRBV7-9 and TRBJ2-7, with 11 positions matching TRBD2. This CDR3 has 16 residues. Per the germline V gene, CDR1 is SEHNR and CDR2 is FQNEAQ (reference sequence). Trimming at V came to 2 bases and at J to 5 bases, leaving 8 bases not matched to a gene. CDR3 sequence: CASSLLSSGRKNEQYF. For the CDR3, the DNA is TGTGCCAGCAGCTTATTGTCTAGCGGGAGGAAGAACGAGCAGTACTTC.

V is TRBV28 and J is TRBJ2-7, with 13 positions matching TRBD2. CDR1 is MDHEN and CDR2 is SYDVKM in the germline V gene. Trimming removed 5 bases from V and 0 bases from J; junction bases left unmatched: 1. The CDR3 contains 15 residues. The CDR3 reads CASSGTSGNSYEQYF. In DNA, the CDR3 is TGTGCCAGCAGTGGGACTAGCGGGAACTCCTACGAGCAGTACTTC.

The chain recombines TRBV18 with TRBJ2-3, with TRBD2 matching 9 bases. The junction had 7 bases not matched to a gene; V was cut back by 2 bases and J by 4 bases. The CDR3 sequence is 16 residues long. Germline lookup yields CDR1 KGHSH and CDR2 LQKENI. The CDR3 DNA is TGTGCCAGCTCACCAAGGCGGGAGGGATTAGCAGATACGCAGTATTTT. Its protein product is CASSPRREGLADTQYF. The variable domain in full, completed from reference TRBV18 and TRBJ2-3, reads NAGVMQNPRHLVRRRGQEARLRCSPMKGHSHVYWYRQLPEEGLKFMVYLQKENIIDESGMPKERFSAEFPKEGPSILRIQQVVRGDSAAYFCASSPRREGLADTQYFGPGTRLTVL.

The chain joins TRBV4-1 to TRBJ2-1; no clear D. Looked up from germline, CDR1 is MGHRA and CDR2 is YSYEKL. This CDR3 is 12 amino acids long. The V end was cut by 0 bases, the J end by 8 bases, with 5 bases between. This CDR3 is CASSQDVHEQFF. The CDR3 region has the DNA TGCGCCAGCAGCCAAGACGTCCATGAGCAGTTCTTC.

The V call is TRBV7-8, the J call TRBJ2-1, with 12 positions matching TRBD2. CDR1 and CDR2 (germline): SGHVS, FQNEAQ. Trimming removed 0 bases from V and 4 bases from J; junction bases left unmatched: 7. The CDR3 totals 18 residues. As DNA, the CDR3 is TGTGCCAGCAGCTTAGCGGCCGGGACTAGCGGGTTTTACAATGAGCAGTTCTTC. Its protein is CASSLAAGTSGFYNEQFF.

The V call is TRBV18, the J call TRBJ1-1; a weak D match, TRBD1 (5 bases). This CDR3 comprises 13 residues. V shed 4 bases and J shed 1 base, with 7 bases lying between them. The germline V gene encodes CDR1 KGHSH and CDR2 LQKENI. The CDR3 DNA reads TGTGCCAGCTCACTTGACAGGAACACTGAAGCTTTCTTT. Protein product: CASSLDRNTEAFF.

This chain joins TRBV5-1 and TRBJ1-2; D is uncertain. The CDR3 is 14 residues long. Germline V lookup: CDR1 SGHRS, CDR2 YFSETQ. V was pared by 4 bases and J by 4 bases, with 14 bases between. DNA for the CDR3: TGCGCCAGCAGCCTCGGAGGGAGATTCTATGGCTACACCTTC. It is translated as CASSLGGRFYGYTF.

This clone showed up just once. CDR3 bases: TGTGCCAGCGCATCCCGAGGGCACTCCCCTAGCACAGATACGCAGTATTTT. It translates to CASASRGHSPSTDTQYF. This chain joins TRBV5-4 and TRBJ2-3; weak D call: TRBD2 (5 bases). The CDR3 is 17 residues long. V was shortened by 7 bases and J by 0 bases, with 21 bases between the two germline ends. CDR1 and CDR2 (germline): SGHNT, YYREEE (reference sequence).

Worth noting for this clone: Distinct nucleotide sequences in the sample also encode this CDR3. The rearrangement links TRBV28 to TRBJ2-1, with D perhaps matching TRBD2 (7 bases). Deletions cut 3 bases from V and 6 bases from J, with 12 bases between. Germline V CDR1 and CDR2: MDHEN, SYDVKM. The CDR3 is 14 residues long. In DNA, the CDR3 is TGTGCCAGCAGTTTGTCGGGGGGCGGCAATGAGCAGTTCTTC. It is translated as CASSLSGGGNEQFF.

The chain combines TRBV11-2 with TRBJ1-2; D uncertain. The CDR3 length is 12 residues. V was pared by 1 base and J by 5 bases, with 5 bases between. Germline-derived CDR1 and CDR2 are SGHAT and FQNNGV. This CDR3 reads CASSLVEYGYTF. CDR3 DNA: TGTGCCAGCAGCTTAGTAGAATATGGCTACACCTTC.

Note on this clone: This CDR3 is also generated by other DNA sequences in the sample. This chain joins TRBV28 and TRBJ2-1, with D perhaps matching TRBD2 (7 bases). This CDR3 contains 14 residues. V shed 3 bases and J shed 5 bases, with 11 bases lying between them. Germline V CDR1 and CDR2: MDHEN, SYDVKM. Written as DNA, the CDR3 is TGTGCCAGCAGTTTGGTAGGGGGGGACAATGAGCAGTTCTTC. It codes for CASSLVGGDNEQFF.

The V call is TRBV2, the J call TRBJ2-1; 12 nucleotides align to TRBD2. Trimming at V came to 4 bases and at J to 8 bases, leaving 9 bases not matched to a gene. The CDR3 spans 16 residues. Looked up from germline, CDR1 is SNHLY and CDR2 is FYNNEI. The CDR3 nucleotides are TGTGCCAGCAGTGTACTAGCGGGAGGTGGAGTATATGAGCAGTTCTTC. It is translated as CASSVLAGGGVYEQFF.

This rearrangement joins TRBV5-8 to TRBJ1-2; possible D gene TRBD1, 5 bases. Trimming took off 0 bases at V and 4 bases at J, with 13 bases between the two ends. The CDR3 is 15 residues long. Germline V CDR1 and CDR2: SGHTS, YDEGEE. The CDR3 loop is CASSLASGTGYGYTF. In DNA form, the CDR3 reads TGTGCCAGCAGCTTGGCGTCAGGGACTGGCTATGGCTACACCTTC.

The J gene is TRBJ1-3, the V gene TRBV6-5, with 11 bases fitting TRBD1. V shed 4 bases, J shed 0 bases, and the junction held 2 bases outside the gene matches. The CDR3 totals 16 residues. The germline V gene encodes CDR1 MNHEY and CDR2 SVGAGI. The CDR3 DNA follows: TGTGCCAGCAGTTCCGGGACAGGGGGCTCTGGAAACACCATATATTTT. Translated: CASSSGTGGSGNTIYF.

The CDR3 protein is CASTPTSAHEQYF. The CDR3 region has the DNA TGTGCCAGCACCCCGACTAGCGCCCACGAGCAGTACTTC. The chain employs TRBV6-6 and TRBJ2-7; the match to TRBD2 covers 8 bases. This CDR3 comprises 13 residues. Looked up from germline, CDR1 is MNHNY and CDR2 is SVGAGI (reference sequence). V gave up 7 bases and J gave up 5 bases; unmatched junction bases: 7.

The CDR3 protein is CASSVGLAGSPYYNEQFF. The CDR3 nucleotides are TGTGCCAGCAGCGTGGGTCTAGCGGGGTCCCCCTACTACAATGAGCAGTTCTTC. This chain connects TRBV9 to TRBJ2-1, with TRBD2 matching 9 bases. V was clipped by 2 bases and J by 3 bases; unmatched bases: 12. Per the germline V gene, CDR1 is SGDLS and CDR2 is YYNGEE. The CDR3 length is 18 residues.

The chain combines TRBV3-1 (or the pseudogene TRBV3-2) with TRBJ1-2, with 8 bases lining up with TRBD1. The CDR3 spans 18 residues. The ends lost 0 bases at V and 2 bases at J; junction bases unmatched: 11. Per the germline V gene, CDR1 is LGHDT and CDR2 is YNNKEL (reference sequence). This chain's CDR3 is CASSQEAFWQGANYGYTF. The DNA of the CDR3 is TGTGCCAGCAGCCAAGAGGCCTTTTGGCAGGGGGCCAACTATGGCTACACCTTC.

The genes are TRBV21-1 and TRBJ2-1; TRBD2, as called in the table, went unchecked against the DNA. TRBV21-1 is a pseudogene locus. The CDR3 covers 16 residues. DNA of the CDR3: TGTGCCAGCCCTCGGACTAGCGGGAGAGGGTACAATGAGCAGTTCTTC. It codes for CASPRTSGRGYNEQFF.

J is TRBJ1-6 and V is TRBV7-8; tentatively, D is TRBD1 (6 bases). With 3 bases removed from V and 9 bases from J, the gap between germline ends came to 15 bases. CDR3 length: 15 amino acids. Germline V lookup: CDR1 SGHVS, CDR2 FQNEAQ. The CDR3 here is CASSLGGRLSSPLHF. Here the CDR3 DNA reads TGTGCCAGCAGCTTGGGGGGGCGGCTTAGTTCACCCCTCCACTTT.

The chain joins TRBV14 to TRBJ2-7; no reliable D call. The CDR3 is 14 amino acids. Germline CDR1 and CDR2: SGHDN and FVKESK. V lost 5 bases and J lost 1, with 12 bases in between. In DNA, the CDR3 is TGTGCCAGCAGCTTAAGACACGGATCCTACGAGCAGTACTTC. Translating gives CASSLRHGSYEQYF. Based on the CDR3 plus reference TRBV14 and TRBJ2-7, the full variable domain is EAGVTQFPSHSVIEKGQTVTLRCDPISGHDNLYWYRRVMGKEIKFLLHFVKESKQDESGMPNNRFLAERTGGTYSTLKVQPAELEDSGVYFCASSLRHGSYEQYFGPGTRLTVT.

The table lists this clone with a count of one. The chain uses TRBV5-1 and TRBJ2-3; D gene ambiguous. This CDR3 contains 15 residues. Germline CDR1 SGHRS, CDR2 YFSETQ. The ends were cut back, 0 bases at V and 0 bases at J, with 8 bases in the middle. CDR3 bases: TGCGCCAGCAGCTTGGCCCGAGGAAGCACAGATACGCAGTATTTT. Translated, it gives CASSLARGSTDTQYF. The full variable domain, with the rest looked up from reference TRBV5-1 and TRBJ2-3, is KAGVTQTPRYLIKTRGQQVTLSCSPISGHRSVSWYQQTPGQGLQFLFEYFSETQRNKGNFPGRFSGRQFSNSRSEMNVSTLELGDSALYLCASSLARGSTDTQYFGPGTRLTVL.

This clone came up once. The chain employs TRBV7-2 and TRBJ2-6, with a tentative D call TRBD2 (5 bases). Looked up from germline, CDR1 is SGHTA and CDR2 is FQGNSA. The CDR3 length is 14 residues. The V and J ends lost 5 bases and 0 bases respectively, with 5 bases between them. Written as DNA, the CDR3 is TGTGCCAGCAGCCGGGACTCTGGGGCCAACGTCCTGACTTTC. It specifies CASSRDSGANVLTF.

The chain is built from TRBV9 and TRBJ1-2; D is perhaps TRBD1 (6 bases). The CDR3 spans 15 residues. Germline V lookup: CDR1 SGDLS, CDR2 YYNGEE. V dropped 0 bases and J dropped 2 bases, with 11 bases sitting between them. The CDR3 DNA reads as TGTGCCAGCAGCGTAGAGGGGGTTGGGAACTATGGCTACACCTTC. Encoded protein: CASSVEGVGNYGYTF.

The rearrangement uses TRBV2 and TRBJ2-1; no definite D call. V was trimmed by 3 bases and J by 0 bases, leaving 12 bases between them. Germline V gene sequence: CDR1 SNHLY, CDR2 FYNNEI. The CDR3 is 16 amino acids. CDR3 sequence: CASSEAGPSSYNEQFF. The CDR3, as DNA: TGTGCCAGCAGTGAGGCCGGTCCTAGCTCCTACAATGAGCAGTTCTTC. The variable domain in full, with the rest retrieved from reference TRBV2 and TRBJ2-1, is EPEVTQTPSHQVTQMGQEVILRCVPISNHLYFYWYRQILGQKVEFLVSFYNNEISEKSEIFDDQFSVERPDGSNFTLKIRSTKLEDSAMYFCASSEAGPSSYNEQFFGPGTRLTVL.

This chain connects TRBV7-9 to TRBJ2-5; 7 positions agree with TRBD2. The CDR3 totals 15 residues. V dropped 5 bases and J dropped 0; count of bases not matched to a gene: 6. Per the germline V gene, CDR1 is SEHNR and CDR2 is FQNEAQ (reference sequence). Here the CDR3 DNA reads TGTGCCAGCAGCCTAAACCTAGCGGACCAAGAGACCCAGTACTTC. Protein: CASSLNLADQETQYF.

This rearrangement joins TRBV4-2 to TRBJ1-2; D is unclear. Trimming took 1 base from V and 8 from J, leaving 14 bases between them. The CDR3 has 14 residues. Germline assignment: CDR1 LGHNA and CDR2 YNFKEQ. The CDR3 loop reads CASSQGSGFEGYTF. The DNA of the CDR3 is TGTGCCAGCAGCCAAGGGAGCGGGTTTGAGGGCTACACCTTC.

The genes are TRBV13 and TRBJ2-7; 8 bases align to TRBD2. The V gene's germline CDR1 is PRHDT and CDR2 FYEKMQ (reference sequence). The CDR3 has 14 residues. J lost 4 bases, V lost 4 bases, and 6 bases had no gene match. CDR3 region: CASSSRLAPYEQYF. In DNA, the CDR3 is TGTGCCAGCAGCTCCCGACTAGCGCCTTACGAGCAGTACTTC.